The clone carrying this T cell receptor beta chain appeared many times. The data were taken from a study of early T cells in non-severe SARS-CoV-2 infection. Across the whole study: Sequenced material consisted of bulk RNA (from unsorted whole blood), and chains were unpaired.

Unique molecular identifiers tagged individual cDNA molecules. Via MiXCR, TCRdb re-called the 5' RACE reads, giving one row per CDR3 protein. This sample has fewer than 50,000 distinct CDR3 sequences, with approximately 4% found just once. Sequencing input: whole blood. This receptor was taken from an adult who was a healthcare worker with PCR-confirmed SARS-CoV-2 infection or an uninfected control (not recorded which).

Here the CDR3 DNA reads TGTGCCAGCAGTTTTTCCACATCAGGGTCACCCCTCCACTTT. It codes for CASSFSTSGSPLHF. The gene calls are TRBV27 and TRBJ1-6; D might be TRBD1 (5 bases). CDR1 is MNHEY and CDR2 is SMNVEV in the germline V gene (reference sequence). V dropped 3 bases and J dropped 10 bases, with 13 bases sitting between them. The CDR3 contains 14 residues.